Below are 10 T cell receptor beta chains sequenced from a single sample in a study of CD8 T cells in Susac syndrome. Reverse transcription of roughly 0.45 to 1 ug RNA was performed with random hexamers. TCRdb reanalysed the immunoSEQ multiplex PCR reads using MiXCR and keeps one entry per CDR3 protein. The sample gives about 130,000 distinct CDR3 sequences, about 93% of which show up once; about 0.25% is in the top ten. Sequenced: CD8+ T cells from PBMCs. Every receptor here comes from a human donor with multiple sclerosis.

This chain joins TRBV10-3 and TRBJ1-2; D gene ambiguous. In germline, CDR1 is ENHRY, CDR2 SYGVKD. The CDR3 is 11 residues long. Trimming took off 8 bases at V and 2 bases at J, with 6 bases between the two ends. CDR3 in amino acids: CAIGENYGYTF. CDR3 DNA: TGTGCCATCGGGGAAAACTATGGCTACACCTTC.

The V gene is TRBV20-1, the J gene TRBJ2-2; the match to TRBD2 covers 8 bases. The V gene end was trimmed by 0 bases and the J gene end by 6 bases; junction bases not matched to a gene: 12. The CDR3 has 17 residues. Germline values: CDR1 DFQATT, CDR2 SNEGSKA (reference sequence). CDR3 protein: CSARDWKRERVPGELFF. Here the CDR3 DNA reads TGCAGTGCTAGAGATTGGAAGCGGGAGAGGGTGCCCGGGGAGCTGTTTTTT.

J is TRBJ2-1 and V is TRBV29-1; 10 bases align to TRBD2. The V segment lost 4 bases and the J segment 2 bases; nucleotides outside the gene matches: 8. The V gene's germline CDR1 is SQVTM and CDR2 ANQGSEA. This CDR3 contains 16 residues. The CDR3 region is CSVGGTGTSAYNEQFF. The CDR3 coding sequence is TGCAGCGTTGGTGGCACCGGGACTAGCGCCTACAATGAGCAGTTCTTC.

The chain employs TRBV27 and TRBJ2-7, with 7 nucleotides matching TRBD1. CDR3 length: 16 amino acids. The ends lost 7 bases at V and 0 bases at J; junction bases unmatched: 12. CDR1 and CDR2 from the germline V gene are MNHEY and SMNVEV (reference sequence). The CDR3 coding sequence is TGTGCCAGCACGCCGTCAAGTGGGACAGTCTCCTACGAGCAGTACTTC. It translates to CASTPSSGTVSYEQYF.

This chain links TRBV5-4 with TRBJ2-2; 10 nucleotides agree with TRBD2. V shed 2 bases, J shed 6 bases, and the junction held 4 bases outside the gene matches. Germline CDR1 SGHNT, CDR2 YYREEE (reference sequence). The CDR3 length is 15 residues. CDR3 residues: CASSFRAGGPGELFF. The CDR3 nucleotides are TGTGCCAGCAGCTTTAGAGCGGGAGGGCCCGGGGAGCTGTTTTTT.

The chain has TRBV5-6 and TRBJ2-2, with 12 positions matching TRBD2. Germline trimming cut 0 bases from V and 5 bases from J; bases unmatched to any gene: 2. The CDR3 sequence is 16 residues long. Germline CDR1 and CDR2: SGHDT and YYEEEE. CDR3 nucleotide sequence: TGTGCCAGCAGCTTGGAACTAGCGGGAGGTACCGGGGAGCTGTTTTTT. Its translation is CASSLELAGGTGELFF.

The J gene is TRBJ1-5, the V gene TRBV10-3; D unresolved. Per the germline V gene, CDR1 is ENHRY and CDR2 is SYGVKD. The length of the CDR3 is 11 residues. In nucleotides, the CDR3 is TGTGCTTTCATGGGGAGTCAGCCCCAGCATTTT. Its protein product is CAFMGSQPQHF.

This chain uses TRBV7-7 with TRBJ2-1, with 9 bases lining up with TRBD2. V dropped 3 bases and J dropped 2; count of bases not matched to a gene: 5. Germline V lookup: CDR1 SSHAT, CDR2 FNYEAQ (reference sequence). This CDR3 has 16 amino acids. The CDR3 spells CASSFGGRAPYNEQFF. CDR3 in DNA: TGTGCCAGCAGCTTTGGCGGGAGGGCACCCTACAATGAGCAGTTCTTC.

V and J are TRBV7-8 and TRBJ2-7; D perhaps matches TRBD2 (6 bases). Germline V gene sequence: CDR1 SGHVS, CDR2 FQNEAQ. This CDR3 has 14 amino acids. The ends were cut back, 4 bases at V and 2 bases at J, with 12 bases in the middle. The CDR3 DNA reads TGTGCCAGCAGCTACCGGAGGGAGACCTACGAGCAGTACTTC. Translating it yields CASSYRRETYEQYF.

The chain is built from TRBV27 and TRBJ2-7, with 9 bases aligning to TRBD2. The length of the CDR3 is 14 residues. The germline V gene encodes CDR1 MNHEY and CDR2 SMNVEV (reference sequence). After removal of 6 bases from V and 2 bases from J, the junction contained 5 bases not matched to a gene. DNA of the CDR3: TGTGCCAGCAGCCAAGCGGGAGGCACCTACGAGCAGTACTTC. It translates to CASSQAGGTYEQYF.